These T cell receptor beta chains were read from a single sample in a study of T cell responses to AZD1222 COVID-19 vaccine. Only in-frame clones appear in the TCRdb table, and some are missing; sequencing was by immunoSEQ multiplex PCR. This sample has roughly 150,000 clones, with about 91% found just once. The sequences come from peripheral blood, collected on day 0 of AZD1222 vaccination. Source of these receptors: an adult in good health. Each CDR3 is given with its conserved first and last residue. The D gene is left open where the match is weak. Clone sizes are given selectively: once, few, many, or a class where the clone is expanded.

d_gene	abundance	v_gene	j_gene	CDR3nt	CDR3aa
NA	NA	TRBV30	TRBJ2-3	TGTGCCTGGAGTCCTCCCATTGCGGATACGCAGTATTTT	CAWSPPIADTQYF
NA	NA	TRBV5-4	TRBJ1-4	TGTGCCAGCAGCTTGGGAGGGAGTATTAATGAAAAACTGTTTTTT	CASSLGGSINEKLFF
NA	once	TRBV18	TRBJ1-5	TGTGCCAGCTCACCATACAGGGAGGGTCAGCCCCAGCATTTT	CASSPYREGQPQHF
NA	NA	TRBV5-1	TRBJ2-1	TGCGCCAGCAGCTTGGAGTCTAGAGCACTTTTTACAACCAATGAGCAGTTCTTC	CASSLESRALFTTNEQFF
NA	NA	TRBV27	TRBJ2-3	TGTGCCAGCAGTTCGTCGAGGGGCGCCGATACGCAGTATTTT	CASSSSRGADTQYF
NA	once	TRBV9	TRBJ2-2	TGTGCCAGCAGCGTAGGAGTCAGGAACACCGGGGAGCTGTTTTTT	CASSVGVRNTGELFF
TRBD2	once	TRBV6-5	TRBJ2-7	TGTGCCAGCAGTAAGGCCGGGACTAGCGTCTACGAGCAGTACTTC	CASSKAGTSVYEQYF
TRBD1	NA	TRBV27	TRBJ2-6	TGTGCCAGCAGTTCCTTGGGACAGGGGACCTCTGGGGCCAACGTCCTGACTTTC	CASSSLGQGTSGANVLTF
NA	NA	TRBV4-2	TRBJ2-1	TGTGCCAGCAGCCAAGATTCCCGAAAAGAGCAGTTCTTC	CASSQDSRKEQFF
NA	once	TRBV6-2/TRBV6-3	TRBJ1-2	TGTGCCAGCAGTTACTCTGACAGTTACAACTATGGCTACACCTTC	CASSYSDSYNYGYTF
NA	NA	TRBV5-4	TRBJ1-4	TGTGCCAGCAGCGTAGATACAGGGACCAATGAAAAACTGTTTTTT	CASSVDTGTNEKLFF
NA	NA	TRBV7-9	TRBJ1-2	TGTGCCAGCGGGATGAGGGCGGCCTATGGCTACACCTTC	CASGMRAAYGYTF
NA	NA	TRBV6-4	TRBJ2-3	TGTGCCAGCAGTGACTTTCCCGGGGGTGGAGATACGCAGTATTTT	CASSDFPGGGDTQYF